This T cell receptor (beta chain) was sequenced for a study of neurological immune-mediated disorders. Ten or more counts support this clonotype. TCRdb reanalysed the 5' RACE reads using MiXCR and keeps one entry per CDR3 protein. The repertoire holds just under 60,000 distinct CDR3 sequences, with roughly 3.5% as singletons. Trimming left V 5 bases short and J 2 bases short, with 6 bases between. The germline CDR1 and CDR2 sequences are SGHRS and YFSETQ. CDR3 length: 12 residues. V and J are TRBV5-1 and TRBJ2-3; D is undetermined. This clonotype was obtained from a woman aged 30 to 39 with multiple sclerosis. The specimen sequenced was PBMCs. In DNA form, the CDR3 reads TGCGCCAGCAGGTTAAACACAGATACGCAGTATTTT. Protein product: CASRLNTDTQYF.